The present T cell receptor (beta chain) was sequenced within a study of low-dose radiotherapy and immunotherapy resistance in tumors. Using a constant-region primer together with a V-primer adapter, TCRs were subjected to about 20 PCR cycles of amplification. TCRdb ran MiXCR on the reads and lists one entry per CDR3 protein. The sample comprises 40,000 to 65,000 distinct CDR3 sequences, around a third of which are singletons, and around 8% rests with the top ten. V lost 5 bases, J lost 4 bases, and 12 bases lay in between. Germline CDR1 and CDR2: MDHEN and SYDVKM. The CDR3 runs to 14 residues. In its sample, this clonotype was seen many times. This sample's time point: after trial treatment. The treatment was: LDRT plus nivolumab, ipilimumab, low-dose cyclophosphamide and aspirin (RACIN trial). Donors were dosed with nivolumab and ipilimumab; they also received aspirin, low-dose cyclophosphamide and low-dose radiotherapy.

The V call is TRBV28, the J call TRBJ1-5; a weak D match, TRBD1 (6 bases). The sequencing here drew on PBMCs, taken after low-dose radiotherapy plus immunotherapy. This TCR was recovered from a male donor with rectosigmoid adenocarcinoma. The CDR3 DNA is TGTGCCAGCAGTACGGGACACCTAAATCAGCCCCAGCATTTT. This codes for CASSTGHLNQPQHF.